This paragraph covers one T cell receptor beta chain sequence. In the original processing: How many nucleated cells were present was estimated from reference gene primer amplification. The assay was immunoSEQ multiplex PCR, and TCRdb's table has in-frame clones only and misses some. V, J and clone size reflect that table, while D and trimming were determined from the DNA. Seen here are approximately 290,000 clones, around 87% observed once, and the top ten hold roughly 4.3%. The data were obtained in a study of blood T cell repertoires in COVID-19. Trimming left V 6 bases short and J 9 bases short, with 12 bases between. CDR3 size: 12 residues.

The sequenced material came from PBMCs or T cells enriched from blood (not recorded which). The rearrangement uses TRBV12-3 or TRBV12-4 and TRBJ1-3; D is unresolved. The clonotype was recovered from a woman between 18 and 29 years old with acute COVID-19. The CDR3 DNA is TGTGCCAGCAGCCTGAACATCTTCACCATATATTTT. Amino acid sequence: CASSLNIFTIYF.